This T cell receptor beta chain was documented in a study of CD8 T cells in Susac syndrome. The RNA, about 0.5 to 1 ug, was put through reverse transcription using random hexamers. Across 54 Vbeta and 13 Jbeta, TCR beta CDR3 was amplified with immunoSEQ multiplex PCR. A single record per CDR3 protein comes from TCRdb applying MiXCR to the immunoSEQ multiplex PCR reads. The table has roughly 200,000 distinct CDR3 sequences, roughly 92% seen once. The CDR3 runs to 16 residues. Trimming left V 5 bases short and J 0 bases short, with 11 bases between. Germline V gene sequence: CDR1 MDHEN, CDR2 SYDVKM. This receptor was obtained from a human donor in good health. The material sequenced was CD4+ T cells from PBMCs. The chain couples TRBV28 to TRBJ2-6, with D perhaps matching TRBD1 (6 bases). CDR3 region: CASSPSGDSGANVLTF. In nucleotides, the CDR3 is TGTGCCAGCAGTCCCTCAGGGGACTCTGGGGCCAACGTCCTGACTTTC.